The subject of this entry is one T cell receptor beta chain. Method: immunoSEQ multiplex PCR; TCRdb's copy keeps in-frame clones and lacks some. The sample lists about 30,000 clones, 85% to 95% occurring once. This specimen belongs to a study of T cell changes during pregnancy in multiple sclerosis. CDR3 length equals 15 residues. V lost 1 base, J lost 4 bases, and 12 bases lay in between. Germline loops: CDR1 SGHKS, CDR2 YYEKEE (reference sequence). The sequence came from a female donor with multiple sclerosis, enrolled in a pregnancy study. The J gene is TRBJ1-5, the V gene TRBV5-5; D is unclear. Sequences were derived from CD8+ T cells from peripheral blood mononuclear cells, sampled before pregnancy. The CDR3, as DNA: TGTGCCAGCAGCTTGAATTTGGAGCGGAATCAGCCCCAGCATTTT. Translation gives CASSLNLERNQPQHF.